This entry lists 13 T cell receptor beta chains sequenced from one sample in a study of spatial heterogeneity in lung cancer. The sample's time point: sample taken at primary tumor resection. Whole RNA was taken from tumor, nontumor lung or frozen PBMC; it was then sequenced unsorted. Each CDR3 protein is one row after TCRdb ran MiXCR on the 5' RACE reads. Of about 36,000 distinct CDR3 sequences in the sample, around 5.2% were seen once. Here the sequenced sample was PBMCs, taken at surgery. The receptors originated from a female donor with early-stage non-small cell lung cancer.

This clonotype was seen repeatedly, ten times or more. This CDR3 is CASSGGRDRSYNEQFF. The CDR3 nucleotides read TGTGCCAGCAGCGGGGGAAGGGACAGGTCCTACAATGAGCAGTTCTTC. The V call is TRBV9, the J call TRBJ2-1; 8 nucleotides line up with TRBD1. This CDR3 comprises 16 residues. With V trimmed by 3 bases and J by 1 base, 6 bases remained unmatched. The V gene's germline CDR1 is SGDLS and CDR2 YYNGEE.

This clonotype was detected a few times. CDR3 nucleotides: TGTGCCAGTAGTACCGACAGGGCAAGCACAGATACGCAGTATTTT. It codes for CASSTDRASTDTQYF. V is TRBV19 and J is TRBJ2-3; 7 nucleotides line up with TRBD1. V lost 4 bases and J lost 0; bases outside the gene matches: 4. From germline, CDR1 is LNHDA and CDR2 SQIVND (reference sequence). The CDR3 is made up of 15 amino acids. Variable domain in full (rest from reference TRBV19 and TRBJ2-3): DGGITQSPKYLFRKEGQNVTLSCEQNLNHDAMYWYRQDPGQGLRLIYYSQIVNDFQKGDIAEGYSVSREKKESFPLTVTSAQKNPTAFYLCASSTDRASTDTQYFGPGTRLTVL.

Ten or more counts support this clonotype. The genes are TRBV11-2 and TRBJ1-2; D is uncertain. This CDR3 spans 15 amino acids. The ends were cut back, 2 bases at V and 2 bases at J, with 12 bases in the middle. Per germline, CDR1 SGHAT and CDR2 FQNNGV. CDR3 loop: CASSLRGSLNYGYTF. The CDR3 nucleotides are TGTGCCAGCAGCTTACGAGGGTCCTTAAACTATGGCTACACCTTC.

The rearrangement joins TRBV5-1 to TRBJ1-5; the D gene is possibly TRBD1 (5 bases). V lost 0 bases, J lost 4 bases, and 11 bases lay in between. The CDR3 has 15 amino acids. Germline CDR1 SGHRS, CDR2 YFSETQ. CDR3 coding DNA: TGCGCCAGCAGCTTGGCATCGGGACCGAATCAGCCCCAGCATTTT. This codes for CASSLASGPNQPQHF. Filled out from reference TRBV5-1 and TRBJ1-5, the complete variable domain reads KAGVTQTPRYLIKTRGQQVTLSCSPISGHRSVSWYQQTPGQGLQFLFEYFSETQRNKGNFPGRFSGRQFSNSRSEMNVSTLELGDSALYLCASSLASGPNQPQHFGDGTRLSIL.

The chain is built from TRBV5-1 and TRBJ1-2; D unresolved. Germline V gives CDR1 SGHRS, CDR2 YFSETQ. CDR3 size: 14 residues. The germline V and J ends were trimmed by 0 bases and 4 bases, with 10 bases remaining between them. CDR3 coding DNA: TGCGCCAGCAGCTTGGAGAAGGGAATCTATGGCTACACCTTC. This translates into CASSLEKGIYGYTF. Full variable domain (missing parts from reference TRBV5-1 and TRBJ1-2): KAGVTQTPRYLIKTRGQQVTLSCSPISGHRSVSWYQQTPGQGLQFLFEYFSETQRNKGNFPGRFSGRQFSNSRSEMNVSTLELGDSALYLCASSLEKGIYGYTFGSGTRLTVV.

This clonotype was counted at least ten times. CDR3 amino acids: CASSQGGGLQSPLHF. Here the CDR3 DNA reads TGCGCCAGCAGCCAAGGGGGGGGCCTGCAATCACCCCTCCACTTT. V gene TRBV4-1 combines with J gene TRBJ1-6; maybe TRBD1 (6 bases). Trimming left V 1 base short and J 10 bases short, with 14 bases between. This CDR3 has 15 amino acids. Per the germline V gene, CDR1 is MGHRA and CDR2 is YSYEKL.

A note on this clonotype: A read error may explain this, as a much larger clone is one base away. The chain links TRBV7-9 to TRBJ1-5; 7 bases line up with TRBD1. The CDR3 extends over 15 amino acids. The germline V gene has CDR1 SEHNR and CDR2 FQNEAQ (reference sequence). The V and J ends lost 5 bases and 6 bases, in that order; junction bases with no gene match: 10. CDR3 DNA: TGTGCCAGCAGCGCCGGGACAGTCTTCACTCAGCCCCAGCATTTT. It yields the protein CASSAGTVFTQPQHF.

This clonotype occurred a few times. The chain joins TRBV18 to TRBJ1-2; D is undetermined. Germline CDR1 and CDR2: KGHSH and LQKENI. The CDR3 extends over 14 amino acids. Trimming took 2 bases from V and 0 from J, leaving 7 bases between them. CDR3 region: CASSPGRPNYGYTF. CDR3 DNA sequence: TGTGCCAGCTCACCAGGAAGACCTAACTATGGCTACACCTTC.

The rearrangement links TRBV5-4 to TRBJ2-1; TRBD2 agrees at 8 bases. The CDR3 totals 16 residues. CDR1 SGHNT and CDR2 YYREEE come from the germline V gene (reference sequence). The trim removed 4 bases at V and 2 bases at J, leaving 8 bases unmatched. The CDR3 is CASSSLAGSTYNEQFF. In DNA form, the CDR3 reads TGTGCCAGCAGCAGTTTAGCGGGGAGTACCTACAATGAGCAGTTCTTC.

This clonotype was found many times. The rearrangement joins TRBV11-1 to TRBJ2-2; the match to TRBD2 covers 14 bases. The CDR3 totals 18 residues. CDR1 and CDR2 (germline): SGHAT, FQDESV (reference sequence). Trimming cost V 5 bases and J 6 bases; bases outside gene matches: 11. The CDR3 DNA is TGTGCCAGCAGCGCCGGGACTAGCGGGGGATGGGCTCCCGGGGAGCTGTTTTTT. This translates into CASSAGTSGGWAPGELFF.

This clonotype came up many times. This chain joins TRBV6-1 and TRBJ1-2; D unclear. Germline V CDR1 and CDR2: MNHNS, SASEGT. The CDR3 runs 13 residues. Trimming cost V 11 bases and J 4 bases, with 17 bases left between them. This chain's CDR3 is CAPTKKGGYGYTF. The CDR3 region has the DNA TGTGCCCCAACCAAGAAGGGCGGCTATGGCTACACCTTC.

The rearrangement uses TRBV19 and TRBJ2-5, with 9 bases fitting TRBD1. The length of the CDR3 is 16 residues. Looked up from germline, CDR1 is LNHDA and CDR2 is SQIVND (reference sequence). The V gene end was trimmed by 8 bases and the J gene end by 4 bases; junction bases not matched to a gene: 14. CDR3 DNA: TGTGCCAGTTCTTCCATACTGGGGACAGGGCCAGAGACCCAGTACTTC. The encoded protein is CASSSILGTGPETQYF.

Ten or more counts support this clonotype. The genes are TRBV27 and TRBJ1-1; D might be TRBD1 (5 bases). V shed 6 bases and J shed 1 base, with 15 bases lying between them. The V gene's germline CDR1 is MNHEY and CDR2 SMNVEV (reference sequence). This CDR3 spans 15 amino acids. The CDR3 DNA follows: TGTGCCAGCAGCCTAATCCGGGGCGCGAACACTGAAGCTTTCTTT. Its protein is CASSLIRGANTEAFF.